The source of this T cell receptor beta chain is a study of blood T cell repertoires in COVID-19. The wider study: Whether acute or convalescent, the COVID-19 samples came from the United States, Italy and Spain.

V was clipped by 3 bases and J by 4 bases, with 16 bases between them. Germline CDR1 and CDR2: KGHSH and LQKENI. This CDR3 has 16 residues. TCRdb's table, derived via immunoSEQ multiplex PCR, lists solely in-frame clones and lacks some. The sample has 200,000 to 250,000 clones, 85% to 90% seen once; the top ten hold 2.5% to 3%. The sequence came from an older woman with acute or convalescent COVID-19. The chain joins TRBV18 to TRBJ1-3, with a tentative D call TRBD1 (5 bases). The sample taken for sequencing was peripheral blood. CDR3 nucleotides: TGTGCCAGCTCACCGGGGCCGTCCGGCGGAGGAAACACCATATATTTT. It yields the protein CASSPGPSGGGNTIYF.